Shown below are 5 T cell receptor beta chains from a single sample sequenced in a study of T cells in Graves' hyperthyroidism and ophthalmopathy (dated by TCRdb to between 2017 and 2020). The library was built by means of multiplex PCR. The reads were generated on an Illumina HiSeq 2000. TCR beta CDR3 regions were amplified from RNA transcripts. A first-round RT-PCR of the TCR CDR3 used the HTBI primer set with the Qiagen OneStep RT-PCR kit. TCRdb ran its own pipeline on the public reads, namely fastp trimming at Q25 and MiXCR clone calling, and kept in-frame beta chains. Here each entry gathers all rows of one CDR3 protein and keeps the most common genes and DNA. The sample yields over 150,000 distinct CDR3 sequences; approximately 17% were counted once. The ten largest clones add up to approximately 28% of the sample. Sequencing input: blood. These receptors originate from a woman in her forties or fifties with Graves' hyperthyroidism.

At least ten counts were recorded for this clonotype. The chain uses TRBV2 and TRBJ2-5; D gene ambiguous. Germline lookup yields CDR1 SNHLY and CDR2 FYNNEI. The CDR3 runs to 11 residues. Trimming left V 7 bases short and J 5 bases short, with 8 bases between. CDR3 region: CASNEQETQYF. The CDR3 DNA is TGTGCCAGCAACGAGCAGGAGACCCAGTACTTC.

Only a few counts were recorded for this clonotype. CDR3 sequence: CAISEKGNTEAFF. The CDR3 DNA reads as TGTGCCATCAGTGAAAAGGGTAACACTGAAGCTTTCTTT. The rearrangement joins TRBV10-3 to TRBJ1-1; no firm D call. V was shortened by 3 bases and J by 2 bases, with 7 bases between the two germline ends. CDR1 and CDR2 (germline): ENHRY, SYGVKD. This CDR3 is built from 13 residues.

The table lists this clonotype with many counts. The rearrangement uses TRBV5-1 and TRBJ2-2; D is undetermined. Germline CDR1 reads SGHRS; CDR2 reads YFSETQ. The V end was cut by 4 bases, the J end by 5 bases, with 6 bases between. This CDR3 spans 12 amino acids. Here the CDR3 reads CASSHSTGELFF. DNA for the CDR3: TGCGCCAGCAGCCATAGTACCGGGGAGCTGTTTTTT.

This clonotype has at least ten counts. The J gene is TRBJ2-1, the V gene TRBV2; 11 bases fit TRBD2. Unmatched junction bases numbered 13, after V lost 1 base and J lost 8 bases. The CDR3 sequence is 18 residues long. Germline-derived CDR1 and CDR2 are SNHLY and FYNNEI. The CDR3 DNA is TGTGCCAGCAGTGAAGAGGGGTATCGGACTAGCGGGTGGGATGAGCAGTTCTTC. The encoded protein is CASSEEGYRTSGWDEQFF. Filled out from reference TRBV2 and TRBJ2-1, the complete variable domain reads EPEVTQTPSHQVTQMGQEVILRCVPISNHLYFYWYRQILGQKVEFLVSFYNNEISEKSEIFDDQFSVERPDGSNFTLKIRSTKLEDSAMYFCASSEEGYRTSGWDEQFFGPGTRLTVL.

This clonotype occurred many times. The chain couples TRBV28 to TRBJ2-6, with D unclear. This CDR3 contains 17 residues. Trimming pared 2 bases from V and 0 bases from J, leaving 11 bases between. The germline gives CDR1 MDHEN, CDR2 SYDVKM. DNA of the CDR3: TGTGCCAGCAGTTTAGACGGTTCAAGCTCTGGGGCCAACGTCCTGACTTTC. This translates into CASSLDGSSSGANVLTF.